The TCR beta chain described here comes from a study of blood T cell repertoires in COVID-19. CDR1 is MRHNA, CDR2 SNTAGT, per germline. The CDR3 is 13 residues long. The ends were cut back, 2 bases at V and 3 bases at J, with 8 bases in the middle. The table came from immunoSEQ multiplex PCR; TCRdb's copy has only in-frame clones and leaves some out. The sample lists some 76,000 clones; less than 90% were seen once. Specimen: peripheral blood. The source of this sequence is a man in his fifties with COVID-19, enrolled during active disease. This rearrangement joins TRBV6-4 to TRBJ2-7; D gene ambiguous. The CDR3, as DNA: TGTGCCAGCAGTGACCAATCAGACTACGAGCAGTACTTC. Amino acid sequence: CASSDQSDYEQYF.